Shown below are 18 T cell receptor beta chains from a single sample sequenced in a study of cytomegalovirus exposure and HLA in healthy donors. Both 60 Vbeta primers and 13 Jbeta primers went into the PCR. TCRdb's copy holds only in-frame clones and misses some; the assay was immunoSEQ multiplex PCR. In the table there are approximately 200,000 clones, more than 75% of which are singletons. Specimen: PBMCs. All receptors derive from a human donor in good health.

The J gene is TRBJ2-7, the V gene TRBV4-3; D is possibly TRBD1 (6 bases). The CDR3 runs 15 residues. CDR1 and CDR2 (germline): LGHNA, YSLEER. Trimming shortened V by 1 base and J by 3 bases, and 13 bases separated the two germline ends. CDR3 sequence reads: CASSQAAGTNYEQYF. The CDR3 region has the DNA TGCGCCAGCAGCCAAGCGGCAGGGACAAACTACGAGCAGTACTTC.

This CDR3 reads CASSPRRAGGNNEQFF. In nucleotides, the CDR3 is TGTGCCAGCAGCCCCCGAAGGGCGGGAGGCAACAATGAGCAGTTCTTC. The rearrangement uses TRBV9 and TRBJ2-1, with TRBD2 identical over 8 bases. The J segment lost 5 bases and the V segment lost 4 bases, leaving 11 bases of the junction unmatched. The CDR3 is 16 residues long. Germline V lookup: CDR1 SGDLS, CDR2 YYNGEE. Filled out from reference TRBV9 and TRBJ2-1, the complete variable domain reads DSGVTQTPKHLITATGQRVTLRCSPRSGDLSVYWYQQSLDQGLQFLIQYYNGEERAKGNILERFSAQQFPDLHSELNLSSLELGDSALYFCASSPRRAGGNNEQFFGPGTRLTVL.

The chain is built from TRBV28 and TRBJ1-5; TRBD1 agrees at 12 bases. Germline CDR1 MDHEN, CDR2 SYDVKM. This CDR3 contains 16 residues. Unmatched junction bases numbered 5, after V lost 1 base and J lost 7 bases. This CDR3 is CASSLLGTGGRQPQHF. Written as DNA, the CDR3 is TGTGCCAGCAGTTTATTAGGGACAGGGGGCAGACAGCCCCAGCATTTT.

V and J are TRBV25-1 and TRBJ1-2; the D is unclear. CDR1 MGHDK and CDR2 SYGVNS come from the germline V gene. This CDR3 has 15 residues. Between the trimmed V and J ends, which lost 2 bases and 3 bases, there was a span of 13 bases. CDR3 coding DNA: TGTGCCAGCAGTGAAGATAAACGGGGATACTATGGCTACACCTTC. This gives the protein CASSEDKRGYYGYTF.

This chain uses TRBV9 with TRBJ2-1, with 9 bases lining up with TRBD2. The CDR3 has 15 amino acids. The germline CDR1 and CDR2 sequences are SGDLS and YYNGEE. V shed 0 bases, J shed 4 bases, and the junction held 2 bases outside the gene matches. For the CDR3, the DNA is TGTGCCAGCAGCGTAGGCGCGGGAGGGTACAATGAGCAGTTCTTC. This encodes CASSVGAGGYNEQFF. The variable domain in full, with the rest retrieved from reference TRBV9 and TRBJ2-1, is DSGVTQTPKHLITATGQRVTLRCSPRSGDLSVYWYQQSLDQGLQFLIQYYNGEERAKGNILERFSAQQFPDLHSELNLSSLELGDSALYFCASSVGAGGYNEQFFGPGTRLTVL.

This chain joins TRBV18 and TRBJ1-2, with D tentatively TRBD1 (6 bases). CDR1 KGHSH and CDR2 LQKENI come from the germline V gene. V lost 3 bases and J lost 6, with 17 bases in between. There are 15 residues in the CDR3. This CDR3 is CASSPYDAQGHGYTF. The CDR3 coding sequence is TGTGCCAGCTCACCTTATGATGCACAGGGTCATGGCTACACCTTC.

The V gene is TRBV4-3, the J gene TRBJ2-5; no definite D call. The DNA end is more similar to TRBJ2-7, so the J call may be wrong. The CDR3 has 14 amino acids. Germline values: CDR1 LGHNA, CDR2 YSLEER. CDR3 bases: TGCGCCAGCAGCCAAGAGAGTCGCCACTACGAGCAGTACTTC. This sequence encodes CASSQESRHYEQYF.

This chain links TRBV7-2 with TRBJ2-3; D perhaps matches TRBD1 (6 bases). In germline, CDR1 is SGHTA, CDR2 FQGNSA. V lost 7 bases, J lost 1 base, and 15 bases lay in between. CDR3 length: 15 residues. In DNA form, the CDR3 reads TGTGCCAGCATCCGAGGGGGATCGGGCACAGATACGCAGTATTTT. Residues: CASIRGGSGTDTQYF.

This clone came up once. This chain joins TRBV9 and TRBJ2-1, with 11 bases identical to TRBD2. V was pared by 0 bases and J by 4 bases, with 6 bases of the junction left unmatched. This CDR3 has 17 amino acids. The germline V gene encodes CDR1 SGDLS and CDR2 YYNGEE. CDR3 loop: CASSVGAASGGYNEQFF. CDR3 nucleotide sequence: TGTGCCAGCAGCGTAGGGGCGGCTAGCGGGGGGTACAATGAGCAGTTCTTC.

This clone was seen only once. The chain links TRBV6-5 to TRBJ1-2, with 7 bases matching TRBD1. CDR1 and CDR2 from the germline V gene are MNHEY and SVGAGI. The CDR3 is 14 amino acids. Germline trimming cut 4 bases from V and 8 bases from J; bases unmatched to any gene: 10. In DNA, the CDR3 is TGTGCCAGCAGTTCCGGGACAGCCTTATTCGGCTACACCTTC. Amino acids: CASSSGTALFGYTF.

The CDR3 coding sequence is TGTGCCAGCAGTTACGGACAGGGCGGACTAAACATTCAGTACTTC. Translation gives CASSYGQGGLNIQYF. The chain uses TRBV6-5 and TRBJ2-4; 8 nucleotides line up with TRBD1. J gave up 6 bases and V 2 bases, and 6 bases lay outside the gene matches. CDR3 size: 15 residues. The germline gives CDR1 MNHEY, CDR2 SVGAGI.

The chain combines TRBV5-8 with TRBJ2-3; 7 bases are a match to TRBD2. This CDR3 region has 15 residues. With V trimmed by 1 base and J by 6 bases, 8 bases remained unmatched. From germline, CDR1 is SGHTS and CDR2 YDEGEE. In DNA form, the CDR3 reads TGTGCCAGCAGCTTGCCGGGGAGGGTCAGGGATACGCAGTATTTT. Translating gives CASSLPGRVRDTQYF.

V usage is TRBV29-1 and J usage is TRBJ2-3, with 14 bases identical to TRBD2. The V gene end was trimmed by 7 bases and the J gene end by 8 bases; junction bases not matched to a gene: 5. Germline V gives CDR1 SQVTM, CDR2 ANQGSEA. The CDR3 is 13 residues long. Here the CDR3 reads CSGLAGGQVTQYF. CDR3 in DNA: TGCAGCGGACTAGCGGGAGGGCAAGTTACGCAGTATTTT.

V gene TRBV6-1 combines with J gene TRBJ2-1, with TRBD1 as a possible D gene (5 bases). The germline CDR1 and CDR2 sequences are MNHNS and SASEGT. Trimming stripped 7 bases from V and 5 bases from J, with 15 bases between. The CDR3 is 14 amino acids. CDR3 residues: CASTQDGANNEQFF. CDR3 nucleotides: TGTGCCAGCACCCAAGATGGGGCCAACAATGAGCAGTTCTTC.

J is TRBJ1-1 and V is TRBV5-6; 7 bases are a match to TRBD1. V was clipped by 3 bases and J by 0 bases; unmatched bases: 8. The length of the CDR3 is 16 residues. The germline CDR1 and CDR2 sequences are SGHDT and YYEEEE. CDR3 DNA: TGTGCCAGCAGCTCCGGGACAGAGGACATGAACACTGAAGCTTTCTTT. Translating it yields CASSSGTEDMNTEAFF.

This clone was seen more than once but under ten times. The genes are TRBV29-1 and TRBJ2-3; 13 bases agree with TRBD2. Germline CDR1 SQVTM, CDR2 ANQGSEA. CDR3 size: 15 residues. V trimming: 0 bases; J trimming: 6 bases; junction bases outside the gene matches: 3. CDR3: CSVEDTSGRVDTQYF. The CDR3 coding sequence is TGCAGCGTTGAAGATACTAGCGGGAGGGTGGATACGCAGTATTTT.

The chain employs TRBV7-9 and TRBJ1-2; TRBD1 agrees at 10 bases. CDR1 and CDR2 (germline): SEHNR, FQNEAQ (reference sequence). The CDR3 has 16 residues. Trimming at V came to 4 bases and at J to 7 bases, leaving 12 bases not matched to a gene. CDR3 in amino acids: CASSSTGTGAWGGYTF. CDR3 in DNA: TGTGCCAGCAGCTCAACCGGGACAGGGGCCTGGGGTGGCTACACCTTC.

The chain is built from TRBV11-2 and TRBJ2-7; TRBD1 might be the D (5 bases). The germline V and J ends were trimmed by 5 bases and 6 bases, with 23 bases remaining between them. This CDR3 is built from 16 residues. Germline V gene sequence: CDR1 SGHAT, CDR2 FQNNGV. Here the CDR3 reads CASSLIKGRVFREQYF. The CDR3 coding sequence is TGTGCCAGCAGCCTCATCAAAGGCAGGGTTTTCCGCGAGCAGTACTTC.